This TCR beta chain was obtained from a study of memory CD4+ T cells and cytomegalovirus serostatus. Germline loops: CDR1 GTSNPN, CDR2 SVGIG (reference sequence). V lost 3 bases and J lost 1; bases outside the gene matches: 5. The CDR3 extends over 14 amino acids. Single viable CD3+CD4+CD8-CD45RO+ cells were sorted as the memory CD4+ T cells. Clones were sequenced by immunoSEQ multiplex PCR, and TCRdb holds only the in-frame ones, with some missing. The sample lists approximately 61,000 clones; around 80% were seen once. The sequencing input was memory CD4+ T cells from blood. The rearrangement joins TRBV30 to TRBJ1-2; 7 bases are a match to TRBD1. This clonotype was obtained from an adult in good health and CMV-seronegative. Some clones in this sample may be carry-over from other donors' samples. This CDR3 is CAWRPGQNNYGYTF. For the CDR3, the DNA is TGTGCCTGGAGGCCGGGACAGAATAACTATGGCTACACCTTC.